This T cell receptor beta chain was obtained from a study of blood T cell repertoires in COVID-19. About the research overall: Sources were T cells, B-cell-depleted T cells, or PBMCs; the material itself was cDNA or gDNA.

Study members were between 18 and 89 years old and lived in 20 to 30 US regions. In assigning cohorts, the study relied on participant-reported clinical history. This clone was picked up one time. Trimming took 3 bases from V and 6 from J; bases not matched to a gene: 3. The germline V gene encodes CDR1 SGHRS and CDR2 YFSETQ. This CDR3 is 14 amino acids long. The data were produced by immunoSEQ multiplex PCR, yet TCRdb's version contains in-frame clones alone and is incomplete. The repertoire holds 130,000 or so clones, with roughly 81% as singletons. This TCR was sampled from a woman aged 50 to 60 with acute COVID-19. Sequenced input: PBMCs or T cells enriched from blood (not recorded which). The V call is TRBV5-1, the J call TRBJ2-1; 10 bases map to TRBD2. The CDR3 DNA reads TGCGCCAGCAGCTCTAGCGGGAGCTTCAATGAGCAGTTCTTC. Protein product: CASSSSGSFNEQFF.